The text below deals with one TCR beta chain. TCRdb redid the calling of the multiplex PCR reads with MiXCR, one entry per CDR3 protein. The sample carries 200,000 to 300,000 distinct CDR3 sequences, more than 30% recorded once. Germline-derived CDR1 and CDR2 are SEHNR and FQNEAQ (reference sequence). J gave up 0 bases and V 6 bases, and 11 bases lay outside the gene matches. The CDR3 runs 17 residues. These data originate in a study of breast tumors, draining lymph nodes, adjacent tissues. The lymph nodes were axillary draining lymph nodes from breast cancer patients. Sequences were obtained from axillary lymph node tissue. The chain combines TRBV7-9 with TRBJ1-1; 9 bases fit TRBD1. The TCR originated in a female donor with breast cancer. Some clones in this sample may be carry-over from other donors' samples. CDR3 coding DNA: TGTGCCAGCAGTTACCGACAGGGGGGTCCGATGAACACTGAAGCTTTCTTT. This translates into CASSYRQGGPMNTEAFF.